A selection of T cell receptor beta chains follows, all from one sample in a study of blood T cell repertoires in COVID-19. Generated by immunoSEQ multiplex PCR, the TCRdb table keeps only in-frame clones and is missing some. The sample carries about 180,000 clones, 80% recorded once. The specimen was peripheral blood. The receptors originated from a man aged 70-80 years with active or convalescent COVID-19. Both conserved end residues are part of each CDR3. Fields, in order: V gene, J gene, CDR3 protein.

TRBV19	TRBJ1-2	CASSGRGADNYGYTF
TRBV25-1	TRBJ2-2	CASSRTGGFGELFF
TRBV18	TRBJ1-6	CASSPSTGSPLHF
TRBV18	TRBJ1-4	CASSIRDGSSNEKLFF
TRBV12-3/TRBV12-4	TRBJ2-5	CASSLGQQETQYF
TRBV6-6	TRBJ1-5	CASSYPQGNQPQHF
TRBV18	TRBJ2-3	CASSPTAPRGVDTDTQYF
TRBV7-9	TRBJ1-4	CASSQTDSNEKLFF
TRBV18	TRBJ2-3	CASSPQEGTDTQYF
TRBV7-9	TRBJ1-3	CASSLGGNSGNTIYF
TRBV7-2	TRBJ2-1	CASSLLAGNYNEQFF
TRBV25-1	TRBJ2-1	CASSELLARPYNEQFF
TRBV2	TRBJ2-5	CASSDAGTAYQETQYF
TRBV7-6	TRBJ1-3	CASSPDRERNTIYF
TRBV6-1	TRBJ1-1	CASSESGVTEAFF
TRBV4-2	TRBJ2-5	CASSRNLDTTQETQYF
TRBV7-2	TRBJ1-5	CASSLYRTNQPQHF
TRBV2	TRBJ1-1	CASSREIGTEAFF
TRBV12-2	TRBJ2-3	CASRLVSETSEKEFAKYF
TRBV11-3	TRBJ2-7	CASSLGWDRVCEQYF
TRBV7-9	TRBJ2-3	CASSSRHHERGGTDTQYF
TRBV5-1	TRBJ1-3	CASSFTERGSGNTIYF
TRBV7-2	TRBJ2-7	CASSLYRGGYEQYF
TRBV2	TRBJ1-6	CASSEALGQAGSPLHF
TRBV2	TRBJ2-1	CASSSISSYNEQFF
TRBV12-3/TRBV12-4	TRBJ1-1	CASTQARDTEAFF
TRBV19	TRBJ1-1	CASSILRGQGASGAFF
TRBV15	TRBJ1-2	CATSRGGMNSYGYTF
TRBV3-1/TRBV3-2	TRBJ2-7	CASSQGTGETEQYF
TRBV5-1	TRBJ2-2	CASSSGGGELFF
TRBV5-5	TRBJ1-6	CASSRNQGADSPLHF
TRBV7-3	TRBJ1-5	CASSPDRGQPQHF
TRBV6-4	TRBJ2-1	CASSDAPSGGAEGNEQFF
TRBV9	TRBJ2-1	CASSPRRATYNEQFF
TRBV28	TRBJ1-2	CASTLGGTNAYGYTF
TRBV6-1	TRBJ2-7	CASSESWTSGYEQYF
TRBV30	TRBJ2-5	CASHRAGETQYF
TRBV2	TRBJ2-5	CASSFSGETQYF
TRBV3-1/TRBV3-2	TRBJ1-2	CASSQMGTWDGYTF
TRBV3-1/TRBV3-2	TRBJ2-3	CASTQGGFDTQYF
TRBV2	TRBJ2-5	CASSFGTGEETQYF
TRBV2	TRBJ1-2	CASSGFTRANYGYTF
TRBV6-6	TRBJ2-2	CASRQGSNTGELFF
TRBV6-5	TRBJ2-7	CASSYQPGLVSYEQYF
TRBV5-1	TRBJ2-3	CASSFSLAGAGDTQYF
TRBV7-2	TRBJ2-1	CASSLSSPYNEQFF
TRBV14	TRBJ2-7	CASRGALGSHEQYF
TRBV2	TRBJ2-7	CASTPGGPSYEQYF